This T cell receptor (beta chain) was sequenced in a study of control samples from healthy donors and cancer patients (dated by TCRdb to about 2020). Spanning cysteine to phenylalanine, the CDR3 consists of 15 amino acids. Of the read, only the CDR3 DNA is kept; its 45 bases are in frame from base 1. CDR1 and CDR2, per the germline V gene, are SGHRS and YFSETQ. Trimming leaves V shorter by 0 bases and J shorter by 4 bases, with the junction holding 3 bases beyond the gene matches. Remarks on this clone: The antigen it recognizes is unknown. Base qualities are not at hand, and no much larger clone is one base apart.

The method behind the library was the immunoSEQ multiplex PCR assay. What TCRdb holds here is the immuneACCESS table cut down to in-frame rearrangements. Part of the clones is not present; checked against another copy, under half of the missing clones reflect an unresolved V gene, and the others are unexplained. The sample data list 80,000 to 100,000 clones, and roughly 92% of these were observed just once. Together, the top ten hold around 3% of the sample. Recombination joined TRBV5-1 with TRBJ1-3, and TRBD1 matches 8 of the central bases. The sequencing input was blood. The TCR comes from a human donor in good health. The donor label of this sample is uncertain. The nucleotide sequence reads as follows: TGCGCCAGCAGCTTGGGGACAGGGCGCGGAAACACCATATATTTT. This yields the protein CASSLGTGRGNTIYF.